This TCR beta chain was sequenced in a study of blood T cell repertoires in COVID-19. The table came from immunoSEQ multiplex PCR; TCRdb's copy has only in-frame clones and leaves some out. The sample has 60,000 to 90,000 clones; approximately 86% are singletons. This CDR3 is 15 amino acids long. V lost 3 bases and J 1 base, leaving 12 bases between the germline ends. Germline lookup yields CDR1 SNHLY and CDR2 FYNNEI. This clone was counted once. The sequence came from a human donor in a cohort sampled during active COVID-19. The chain combines TRBV2 with TRBJ2-5, with a tentative D call TRBD1 (7 bases). Sequencing input: peripheral blood. CDR3 amino acids: CASSEEGASQETQYF. Here the CDR3 DNA reads TGTGCCAGCAGTGAGGAGGGGGCGAGCCAAGAGACCCAGTACTTC.